The clone carrying this T cell receptor beta chain was detected once. Its antigen remains unknown. The germline CDR1 and CDR2 sequences are MDHEN and SYDVKM. V lost 1 base to trimming and J lost 2 bases, with 6 bases between them. This CDR3 contains 13 residues. TCRdb reprocessed the RT-PCR reads via MiXCR and lists one record per CDR3 protein. The sample lists about 650,000 distinct CDR3 sequences, roughly 15% seen once, with less than 9% in the top ten. The data were obtained in a study of response to subunit inactivated influenza vaccine. The study, taken as a whole, reports: That few new T cells are recruited by each seasonal influenza vaccination was the authors' suggestion.

The chain has TRBV28 and TRBJ2-7; D unresolved. The TCR originated in a man between 50 and 59 years old who received an inactivated influenza vaccine. Sequencing used PBMCs from blood, obtained less than 15 days before vaccination. This CDR3 is CASSLYQPYEQYF. CDR3 bases: TGTGCCAGCAGTTTATATCAGCCCTACGAGCAGTACTTC.